What follows are 24 T cell receptor beta chains derived from one specimen sequenced in a study of beta chain features in type 1 diabetes. Expressed TCRB transcripts got sequenced, as all isolated RNA was reverse transcribed. This table comes from immunoSEQ multiplex PCR, and its TCRdb copy is limited to in-frame clones, with some not included. The sample yields under 400,000 clones, about 15% seen once. Sequencing input: central memory CD4+ T cells from blood. The receptors here all came from a man in his thirties or forties in good health.

This clone was seen a few times. The rearrangement joins TRBV5-4 to TRBJ2-5; 13 bases line up with TRBD2. Germline CDR1 is SGHNT and CDR2 is YYREEE (reference sequence). The CDR3 spans 15 residues. The junction had 3 bases not matched to a gene; V was cut back by 4 bases and J by 3 bases. The DNA for the CDR3 is TGTGCCAGCAGCCGCGGACTAGCGGGAGAAGAGACCCAGTACTTC. This encodes CASSRGLAGEETQYF.

CDR3: CASSSGYSGRRYV. As DNA, the CDR3 is TGTGCCAGCAGCTCCGGATATTCGGGTCGGAGGTACGTC. The chain combines TRBV7-8 with TRBJ2-7, with unresolved D. Germline V CDR1 and CDR2: SGHVS, FQNEAQ. This CDR3 comprises 13 residues. Trimming removed 4 bases from V and 12 bases from J, with 19 bases in between.

The chain uses TRBV11-2 and TRBJ1-1; no clear D. The CDR3 has 13 residues. Deletions cut 3 bases from V and 11 bases from J, with 16 bases between. Germline lookup yields CDR1 SGHAT and CDR2 FQNNGV. In DNA, the CDR3 is TGTGCCAGCAGCTTGGGTGAGAGGGAACGGGCTTTCTTT. It codes for CASSLGERERAFF.

This rearrangement joins TRBV11-2 to TRBJ2-7, with D uncertain. Germline values: CDR1 SGHAT, CDR2 FQNNGV. The CDR3 totals 15 residues. Trimming left V 0 bases short and J 2 bases short, with 11 bases between. The CDR3 bases are TGTGCCAGCAGCTTAGATGGCTCCCGCCCCTACGAGCAGTACGTC. It yields the protein CASSLDGSRPYEQYV.

This clone was counted ten times or more. The rearrangement uses TRBV7-2 and TRBJ2-5, with 8 bases matching TRBD1. CDR1 is SGHTA, CDR2 FQGNSA, per germline. The CDR3 runs to 15 residues. J was trimmed by 4 bases and V by 5 bases; bases with no gene match: 9. The CDR3 spells CASSATTGAGETQYF. DNA of the CDR3: TGTGCCAGCAGCGCTACGACAGGGGCGGGAGAGACCCAGTACTTC.

This clone was observed a few times. The CDR3 loop is CASTLYRTSGGHYNEQFF. The CDR3 coding sequence is TGTGCCAGCACCCTATACAGGACTAGCGGGGGTCACTACAATGAGCAGTTCTTC. The chain recombines TRBV5-6 with TRBJ2-1; 13 bases agree with TRBD2. J was trimmed by 3 bases and V by 6 bases; bases with no gene match: 12. Germline CDR1 reads SGHDT; CDR2 reads YYEEEE. The CDR3 length is 18 residues.

The chain has TRBV30 and TRBJ1-2; 7 positions match TRBD1. Germline CDR1 and CDR2: GTSNPN and SVGIG (reference sequence). The CDR3 has 14 amino acids. Trimming took 8 bases from V and 1 from J; bases not matched to a gene: 10. This chain's CDR3 is CATSKGAVNYGYTF. In DNA form, the CDR3 reads TGTGCCACCTCCAAGGGGGCAGTTAACTATGGCTACACCTTC. Together with reference TRBV30 and TRBJ1-2, the CDR3 gives the full variable domain: SQTIHQWPATLVQPVGSPLSLECTVEGTSNPNLYWYRQAAGRGLQLLFYSVGIGQISSEVPQNLSASRPQDRQFILSSKKLLLSDSGFYLCATSKGAVNYGYTFGSGTRLTVV.

The chain carries TRBV28 and TRBJ1-5; D is unresolved. Germline V gives CDR1 MDHEN, CDR2 SYDVKM. Trimming removed 6 bases from V and 4 bases from J, with 7 bases in between. CDR3 length equals 12 residues. The CDR3 protein is CASSLLNQPQHF. The DNA of the CDR3 is TGTGCCAGCAGCCTGTTAAATCAGCCCCAGCATTTT.

This chain joins TRBV11-2 and TRBJ2-3; weak D call: TRBD2 (6 bases). Trimming pared 2 bases from V and 4 bases from J, leaving 16 bases between. The CDR3 covers 16 residues. From germline, CDR1 is SGHAT and CDR2 FQNNGV. The CDR3 protein is CASSLSLGSGADTQYF. CDR3 nucleotide sequence: TGTGCCAGCAGCTTAAGTCTTGGTAGCGGAGCAGATACGCAGTATTTT.

This clone has just a few counts. The chain recombines TRBV9 with TRBJ1-1; tentative D call: TRBD1 (6 bases). CDR1 and CDR2 from the germline V gene are SGDLS and YYNGEE. Between the trimmed V and J ends, which lost 2 bases and 5 bases, there was a span of 10 bases. The CDR3 has 13 residues. The DNA for the CDR3 is TGTGCCAGCAGCGTGGACAGTGGTACTGAAGCTTTCTTT. It encodes CASSVDSGTEAFF.

This chain connects TRBV6-1 to TRBJ1-1; D possibly corresponds to TRBD1 (6 bases). The germline V gene has CDR1 MNHNS and CDR2 SASEGT. The CDR3 covers 14 residues. The V end lost 7 bases, the J end lost 11 bases, and 23 bases lay between the germline ends. The CDR3 DNA follows: TGTGCCAGCAATCGCCGACAGGTGTCCCTTCCGGCTTTCTTT. It yields the protein CASNRRQVSLPAFF.

CDR3 DNA: TGTGCCATCAGGGTCGACAGGGGGCTCGCTGAAGCTTTCTTT. Amino acids: CAIRVDRGLAEAFF. This chain uses TRBV10-3 with TRBJ1-1; 10 bases agree with TRBD1. The germline V gene has CDR1 ENHRY and CDR2 SYGVKD. The CDR3 sequence is 14 residues long. Trimming at V came to 6 bases and at J to 6 bases, leaving 7 bases not matched to a gene.

This clone was found a few times. The chain carries TRBV30 and TRBJ1-1, with 7 positions matching TRBD1. V shed 1 base and J 6 bases; nucleotides not matched to a gene: 8. The CDR3 has 14 amino acids. Germline CDR1 is GTSNPN and CDR2 is SVGIG (reference sequence). CDR3 nucleotides: TGTGCCTGGAGTGACCCCCACAGGGGACCTGAAGCTTTCTTT. Amino acids: CAWSDPHRGPEAFF. Together with reference TRBV30 and TRBJ1-1, the CDR3 gives the full variable domain: SQTIHQWPATLVQPVGSPLSLECTVEGTSNPNLYWYRQAAGRGLQLLFYSVGIGQISSEVPQNLSASRPQDRQFILSSKKLLLSDSGFYLCAWSDPHRGPEAFFGQGTRLTVV.

In this sample, this clone turned up many times. Other DNA sequences of this sample code for an identical CDR3. The rearrangement uses TRBV7-9 and TRBJ2-1; D not resolved. Germline V gene sequence: CDR1 SEHNR, CDR2 FQNEAQ (reference sequence). The CDR3 extends over 13 amino acids. V was cut by 0 bases and J by 6 bases, with 6 bases left in between. The CDR3 DNA is TGTGCCAGCAGCTTAGCTCGGGCCAATGAGCAGTTCTTC. Translating it yields CASSLARANEQFF.

This clone was detected many times. J is TRBJ2-3 and V is TRBV2; 10 bases are shared with TRBD2. This CDR3 is built from 15 residues. With 2 bases clipped from V and 1 base from J, the junction kept 0 bases outside the gene matches. Germline V gene sequence: CDR1 SNHLY, CDR2 FYNNEI. The CDR3 bases are TGTGCCAGCAGTGAACTAGCGGGGGGCACAGATACGCAGTATTTT. Translation gives CASSELAGGTDTQYF.

This clone was counted at least ten times. The chain employs TRBV19 and TRBJ2-1; 8 positions agree with TRBD2. The CDR3 runs to 16 residues. The ends lost 5 bases at V and 4 bases at J; junction bases unmatched: 10. Germline V gives CDR1 LNHDA, CDR2 SQIVND (reference sequence). The CDR3 spells CASSAAGGRRYNEQFF. The CDR3 DNA sequence: TGTGCCAGTAGTGCAGCGGGCGGGAGGAGATACAATGAGCAGTTCTTC.

The chain recombines TRBV10-3 with TRBJ2-5, with no clear D. The germline gives CDR1 ENHRY, CDR2 SYGVKD. V lost 7 bases and J lost 3, with 12 bases in between. The CDR3 is made up of 13 amino acids. The CDR3 reads CAITRRAEETQYF. The CDR3 DNA follows: TGTGCCATCACCCGACGGGCGGAAGAGACCCAGTACTTC.

As DNA, the CDR3 is TGCGCCAGCAGCCGGGAGGGACAGAAGTATGGCTACACCTTC. This sequence encodes CASSREGQKYGYTF. The chain employs TRBV5-1 and TRBJ1-2; 7 bases align to TRBD1. CDR1 is SGHRS and CDR2 is YFSETQ in the germline V gene. The CDR3 totals 14 residues. After removal of 4 bases from V and 5 bases from J, the junction contained 8 bases not matched to a gene.

In its sample, this clone was seen a few times. CDR3 DNA: TGTGCCAGCAGCTTAGGGAGCAGGGGAGGGGAGACCCAGTACTTC. Protein sequence: CASSLGSRGGETQYF. V is TRBV5-4 and J is TRBJ2-5; a weak D match, TRBD2 (7 bases). The germline V gene has CDR1 SGHNT and CDR2 YYREEE (reference sequence). The V end was cut by 2 bases, the J end by 5 bases, with 16 bases between. The CDR3 spans 15 residues.

The chain uses TRBV4-3 and TRBJ1-4; D remains ambiguous. The CDR3 has 16 amino acids. In germline, CDR1 is LGHNA, CDR2 YSLEER. With 1 base removed from V and 8 bases from J, the gap between germline ends came to 17 bases. DNA of the CDR3: TGCGCCAGCAGCCAAGGATTGAGTCAGGTCGGGGAAAAACTGTTTTTT. Its protein is CASSQGLSQVGEKLFF.

The chain employs TRBV7-6 and TRBJ2-1, with 12 bases identical to TRBD2. Trimming cost V 1 base and J 10 bases; bases outside gene matches: 5. This CDR3 comprises 15 residues. CDR1 SGHVS and CDR2 FNYEAQ come from the germline V gene. CDR3 loop: CASSLGTSGIGEQFF. The CDR3 nucleotides read TGTGCCAGCAGCTTAGGGACTAGCGGGATAGGGGAGCAGTTCTTC.

This clone was counted only a few times. The rearrangement uses TRBV6-1 and TRBJ2-3; 7 bases map to TRBD2. V shed 5 bases, J shed 1 base, and the junction held 6 bases outside the gene matches. The CDR3 totals 15 residues. Germline assignment: CDR1 MNHNS and CDR2 SASEGT. CDR3 sequence reads: CASSRSGRGTDTQYF. The CDR3, as DNA: TGTGCCAGCAGTCGTAGCGGGCGGGGCACAGATACGCAGTATTTT.

This clone appeared a few times. The chain employs TRBV7-3 and TRBJ2-1; D may be TRBD1 (6 bases). Germline CDR1 is SGHTA and CDR2 is FQGTGA. CDR3 size: 13 residues. Trimming took off 5 bases at V and 10 bases at J, with 15 bases between the two ends. Here the CDR3 DNA reads TGTGCCAGCAGCAGCGGATCCGGGACAGAGCAGTTCTTC. Translating it yields CASSSGSGTEQFF.

Note on this clone: This is likely an artifact of a read error, given a far larger clone one base away. The V gene is TRBV18, the J gene TRBJ2-1; 9 positions agree with TRBD1. The CDR3 is made up of 15 amino acids. V lost 5 bases to trimming and J lost 4 bases; unmatched junction nucleotides: 6. CDR1 is KGHSH, CDR2 LQKENI, per germline. CDR3 sequence (DNA): TGTGCCAGCTCATGGGGACAGGGATCATACAATGAGCAGTTCTTC. Its protein product is CASSWGQGSYNEQFF.